Listed here are 32 T cell receptor beta chains from one sample, sequenced in a study of cytomegalovirus exposure and HLA in healthy donors (dated by TCRdb to the late 2010s). Library preparation was by the immunoSEQ multiplex PCR assay. For the multiplex PCR, a mixture combining 60 forward primers for TCR Vbeta segments and 13 reverse primers for TCR Jbeta segments was used. TCRdb took this table from immuneACCESS and kept in-frame rearrangements with V and J called. Such tables lack part of the clones; where checked against another copy, unresolved V genes explain under half of the gap, and the rest is unexplained. The sample table contains 150,000 to 200,000 clones; only one count was recorded for about four fifths of them. 0.95% to 1.4% of the sample lies in the top ten. The sequencing input was PBMCs. The receptors derive from a woman aged 40 to 50 in good health and CMV-seronegative.

The chain is built from TRBV5-4 and TRBJ1-3; D is uncertain. CDR3 size: 13 residues. V lost 2 bases, J lost 8 bases, and 11 bases lay in between. Germline CDR1 and CDR2: SGHNT and YYREEE (reference sequence). Here the CDR3 DNA reads TGTGCCAGCAGCTTATCCGGGGAGGACACCATATATTTT. Amino acids: CASSLSGEDTIYF. The whole variable domain, remainder taken from reference TRBV5-4 and TRBJ1-3, is ETGVTQSPTHLIKTRGQQVTLRCSSQSGHNTVSWYQQALGQGPQFIFQYYREEENGRGNFPPRFSGLQFPNYSSELNVNALELDDSALYLCASSLSGEDTIYFGEGSWLTVV.

The gene calls are TRBV29-1 and TRBJ2-7; D might be TRBD2 (7 bases). V lost 6 bases and J 5 bases, leaving 14 bases between the germline ends. This CDR3 is 12 amino acids long. Germline V gene lookup returns CDR1 SQVTM and CDR2 ANQGSEA. CDR3 loop: CSVESGGDEQYF. CDR3 DNA: TGCAGCGTGGAATCGGGGGGCGACGAGCAGTACTTC.

The chain recombines TRBV7-3 with TRBJ2-2, with D perhaps matching TRBD2 (5 bases). This CDR3 is 15 amino acids long. Germline V lookup: CDR1 SGHTA, CDR2 FQGTGA. The V and J ends lost 4 bases and 6 bases respectively, with 15 bases between them. CDR3 region: CASSSGGGVSGELFF. The CDR3 DNA follows: TGTGCCAGCAGCTCCGGCGGAGGAGTCTCCGGGGAGCTGTTTTTT.

V and J are TRBV4-3 and TRBJ1-1, with a tentative D call TRBD1 (5 bases). Per the germline V gene, CDR1 is LGHNA and CDR2 is YSLEER. Trimming cost V 1 base and J 2 bases, with 14 bases left between them. The CDR3 sequence is 16 residues long. The CDR3 sequence is CASSQVLGGDNTEAFF. The CDR3 DNA follows: TGCGCCAGCAGCCAAGTTCTCGGGGGAGATAACACTGAAGCTTTCTTT.

This clone was recorded only once. The chain couples TRBV5-4 to TRBJ2-7, with D possibly TRBD2 on 5 matching bases. Trimming took off 2 bases at V and 1 base at J, with 7 bases between the two ends. This CDR3 contains 13 residues. Germline assignment: CDR1 SGHNT and CDR2 YYREEE (reference sequence). The CDR3 sequence: CASSFRESYEQYF. For the CDR3, the DNA is TGTGCCAGCAGCTTCCGGGAATCCTACGAGCAGTACTTC.

The rearrangement joins TRBV27 to TRBJ2-2; TRBD2 matches 12 bases. This CDR3 comprises 15 residues. The germline V gene has CDR1 MNHEY and CDR2 SMNVEV (reference sequence). The V segment lost 5 bases and the J segment 7 bases; nucleotides outside the gene matches: 5. CDR3 sequence (DNA): TGTGCCAGCAGTCGACTAGCGGGAGATTTCGGGGAGCTGTTTTTT. It codes for CASSRLAGDFGELFF.

The CDR3 bases are TGTGCCAGCAGCTCCACTCCGACAGGGGGCACTGAAGCTTTCTTT. Protein product: CASSSTPTGGTEAFF. The chain combines TRBV7-3 with TRBJ1-1; 9 bases are shared with TRBD1. The ends lost 4 bases at V and 4 bases at J; junction bases unmatched: 7. CDR3 length: 15 residues. Germline-derived CDR1 and CDR2 are SGHTA and FQGTGA.

This sequence joins TRBV18 and TRBJ2-7; the match to TRBD2 covers 8 bases. The CDR3 runs 16 residues. V lost 3 bases, J lost 2 bases, and 9 bases stayed unmatched. CDR1 and CDR2 from the germline V gene are KGHSH and LQKENI. CDR3 amino acids: CASSPRGAGGTYEQYV. CDR3 sequence (DNA): TGTGCCAGCTCACCCCGCGGGGCGGGAGGCACCTACGAGCAGTACGTC.

The chain recombines TRBV4-2 with TRBJ2-1; 8 bases line up with TRBD2. Germline CDR1 and CDR2: LGHNA and YNFKEQ. This CDR3 spans 16 amino acids. The V gene end was trimmed by 2 bases and the J gene end by 2 bases; junction bases not matched to a gene: 5. Here the CDR3 DNA reads TGTGCCAGCAGCCAACGAGCGGGAGAGACCTACAATGAGCAGTTCTTC. Its translation is CASSQRAGETYNEQFF.

The chain couples TRBV6-1 to TRBJ2-3; 10 bases line up with TRBD2. CDR3 length: 13 residues. Germline V gene sequence: CDR1 MNHNS, CDR2 SASEGT. Here the CDR3 DNA reads TGTGGATCCGCAGCGGGAGGGCCAGATACGCAGTATTTT. This sequence encodes CGSAAGGPDTQYF.

V gene TRBV27 combines with J gene TRBJ1-2; D unclear. V was cut by 7 bases and J by 7 bases, with 16 bases left in between. Per the germline V gene, CDR1 is MNHEY and CDR2 is SMNVEV (reference sequence). The CDR3 sequence is 13 residues long. The CDR3 DNA is TGTGCCAGCAATAGTATGGGTGGAGGTGGCTACACCTTC. Translated, it gives CASNSMGGGGYTF.

DNA for the CDR3: TGTGCCAGCAGTTTTTCTTTCAGGGGACAGGCCCCCTATGGCTACACCTTC. Encoded protein: CASSFSFRGQAPYGYTF. The chain has TRBV27 and TRBJ1-2; 8 bases are a match to TRBD1. CDR1 MNHEY and CDR2 SMNVEV come from the germline V gene (reference sequence). The length of the CDR3 is 17 residues. V dropped 3 bases and J dropped 4; count of bases not matched to a gene: 13.

This chain uses TRBV5-6 with TRBJ1-1; TRBD1 is a possible D gene (6 bases). The CDR3 loop spans 15 amino acids. Per germline, CDR1 SGHDT and CDR2 YYEEEE. V was trimmed by 3 bases and J by 4 bases, leaving 16 bases between them. The CDR3 loop is CASSSRGSGPTEAFF. Written as DNA, the CDR3 is TGTGCCAGCAGCTCCAGGGGATCGGGCCCCACTGAAGCTTTCTTT.

The V and J genes are TRBV5-1 and TRBJ1-1, with 7 nucleotides matching TRBD1. This CDR3 spans 13 amino acids. With V trimmed by 3 bases and J by 5 bases, 4 bases remained unmatched. Germline V gives CDR1 SGHRS, CDR2 YFSETQ. CDR3 loop: CASSSGTATEAFF. CDR3 sequence (DNA): TGCGCCAGCAGCTCGGGGACAGCGACTGAAGCTTTCTTT.

The V and J genes are TRBV5-4 and TRBJ1-5, with D tentatively TRBD1 (5 bases). Deletions cut 3 bases from V and 0 bases from J, with 10 bases between. Germline assignment: CDR1 SGHNT and CDR2 YYREEE (reference sequence). The CDR3 covers 15 residues. CDR3 nucleotides: TGTGCCAGCAGCTGGGGCGGGGGTAGCAATCAGCCCCAGCATTTT. Translation: CASSWGGGSNQPQHF.

The chain uses TRBV25-1 and TRBJ2-3; 7 bases map to TRBD1. The CDR3 has 17 residues. In germline, CDR1 is MGHDK, CDR2 SYGVNS. Trimming cost V 8 bases and J 0 bases; bases outside gene matches: 14. The CDR3 spells CASAPGGTQTSTDTQYF. The DNA of the CDR3 is TGTGCCAGCGCCCCAGGGGGTACACAGACTAGCACAGATACGCAGTATTTT.

This rearrangement joins TRBV14 to TRBJ1-3; tentatively, D is TRBD1 (5 bases). The CDR3 has 14 residues. Germline V gives CDR1 SGHDN, CDR2 FVKESK. V was trimmed by 2 bases and J by 4 bases, leaving 9 bases between them. Written as DNA, the CDR3 is TGTGCCAGCAGCCAACAACAGGCAGGAAACACCATATATTTT. It codes for CASSQQQAGNTIYF.

The rearrangement uses TRBV11-3 and TRBJ2-2; D is uncertain. Germline CDR1 SGHNT, CDR2 YENEEA. V lost 1 base and J lost 0, with 6 bases in between. CDR3 length: 15 amino acids. CDR3 nucleotides: TGTGCCAGCAGCTTAGCCGGTACGAACACCGGGGAGCTGTTTTTT. The encoded protein is CASSLAGTNTGELFF.

The J gene is TRBJ2-5, the V gene TRBV27; D is perhaps TRBD2 (6 bases). This CDR3 is 13 amino acids long. Germline V lookup: CDR1 MNHEY, CDR2 SMNVEV (reference sequence). The germline V and J ends were trimmed by 7 bases and 1 base, with 10 bases remaining between them. CDR3 amino acids: CASKERVQETQYF. The DNA for the CDR3 is TGTGCCAGCAAAGAGCGGGTCCAAGAGACCCAGTACTTC.

The J gene is TRBJ2-7, the V gene TRBV2, with 11 bases that match TRBD2. Germline values: CDR1 SNHLY, CDR2 FYNNEI. Trimming took 6 bases from V and 4 from J; bases not matched to a gene: 8. The CDR3 has 15 amino acids. CDR3 loop: CASSYGTSGRYEQYF. The CDR3 region has the DNA TGTGCCAGCAGCTACGGGACTAGCGGAAGGTACGAGCAGTACTTC.

The genes are TRBV15 and TRBJ1-4, with D possibly matching TRBD1 (5 bases). The germline CDR1 and CDR2 sequences are LNHNV and YYDKDF (reference sequence). The ends were cut back, 3 bases at V and 2 bases at J, with 19 bases in the middle. CDR3 length equals 18 residues. CDR3 sequence reads: CATSRVGRGRLTNEKLFF. The CDR3 DNA is TGTGCCACCAGCAGGGTGGGTAGGGGAAGGTTGACTAATGAAAAACTGTTTTTT.

This clone was picked up a small number of times. One end of the junction varies from germline; a read error may be responsible. This chain links TRBV2 with TRBJ1-2; no clear D. From germline, CDR1 is SNHLY and CDR2 FYNNEI. The CDR3 covers 13 residues. CDR3 region: CASREDLLRGYTF. CDR3 bases: TGTGCCAGCAGGGAAGACTTACTGAGAGGCTACACCTTC.

The J gene is TRBJ1-1, the V gene TRBV27; 10 nucleotides agree with TRBD1. The ends lost 5 bases at V and 2 bases at J; junction bases unmatched: 14. The CDR3 has 18 amino acids. CDR1 is MNHEY, CDR2 SMNVEV, per germline (reference sequence). The CDR3 DNA reads TGTGCCAGCAGTGCTACCCTTACGCGACAGGGGGCAAACACTGAAGCTTTCTTT. This codes for CASSATLTRQGANTEAFF.

The rearrangement links TRBV2 to TRBJ2-2; D unclear. Germline values: CDR1 SNHLY, CDR2 FYNNEI. With 7 bases removed from V and 3 bases from J, the gap between germline ends came to 6 bases. The length of the CDR3 is 12 residues. The CDR3 sequence is CASILDTGELFF. For the CDR3, the DNA is TGTGCCAGCATACTCGACACCGGGGAGCTGTTTTTT.

The chain combines TRBV29-1 with TRBJ2-6, with 8 bases that match TRBD2. The CDR3 is 18 residues long. The trim removed 7 bases at V and 0 bases at J, leaving 14 bases unmatched. Germline CDR1 reads SQVTM; CDR2 reads ANQGSEA. In nucleotides, the CDR3 is TGCAGCGGTCTCGGAAGGGCTAGCGGGCACTCTGGGGCCAACGTCCTGACTTTC. Amino acids: CSGLGRASGHSGANVLTF.

This rearrangement joins TRBV5-6 to TRBJ1-4; 9 bases match TRBD1. Germline CDR1 reads SGHDT; CDR2 reads YYEEEE. V was clipped by 4 bases and J by 4 bases; unmatched bases: 5. This CDR3 is 15 amino acids long. The CDR3 spells CASSAWTGVNEKLFF. CDR3 coding DNA: TGTGCCAGCAGCGCCTGGACAGGGGTTAATGAAAAACTGTTTTTT.

This clone was counted between two and nine times. The V call is TRBV7-8, the J call TRBJ2-7; no definite D call. The CDR3 has 14 residues. Germline loops: CDR1 SGHVS, CDR2 FQNEAQ. Trimming left V 4 bases short and J 5 bases short, with 15 bases between. For the CDR3, the DNA is TGTGCCAGCAGCTCCAGGAAGAGACCAGACGAGCAGTACGTC. Protein sequence: CASSSRKRPDEQYV.

V gene TRBV5-1 combines with J gene TRBJ2-7; 8 bases are a match to TRBD1. Germline V gene sequence: CDR1 SGHRS, CDR2 YFSETQ. The CDR3 is 14 amino acids. V gave up 4 bases and J gave up 3 bases; unmatched junction bases: 6. Written as DNA, the CDR3 is TGCGCCAGCAGCGCGACAGGGGCCCTCTACGAGCAGTACTTC. Amino acids: CASSATGALYEQYF.

The chain joins TRBV27 to TRBJ1-6; 10 bases are a match to TRBD1. The CDR3 has 16 amino acids. J lost 9 bases, V lost 5 bases, and 10 bases had no gene match. The germline V gene encodes CDR1 MNHEY and CDR2 SMNVEV (reference sequence). CDR3 residues: CASSPPGTGAGSPLHF. The CDR3 DNA follows: TGTGCCAGCAGTCCTCCCGGGACAGGGGCGGGTTCACCCCTCCACTTT.

V is TRBV11-2 and J is TRBJ2-3; 8 bases line up with TRBD2. Germline values: CDR1 SGHAT, CDR2 FQNNGV. J lost 3 bases, V lost 5 bases, and 7 bases had no gene match. This CDR3 has 15 residues. CDR3 bases: TGTGCCAGCAGCCTAAGCGGGAGAGAAACAGATACGCAGTATTTT. Amino acids: CASSLSGRETDTQYF.

A remark on this clone: Mismatch with germline at one junction end may stem from a read error. CDR3 residues: CASSPGQVF. In DNA, the CDR3 is TGTGCCAGCTCACCTGGACAGGTCTTT. V usage is TRBV18 and J usage is TRBJ1-5; 7 positions match TRBD1. The CDR3 consists of 9 residues. CDR1 KGHSH and CDR2 LQKENI come from the germline V gene.

The J gene is TRBJ1-1, the V gene TRBV27; D gene uncertain. CDR1 and CDR2 (germline): MNHEY, SMNVEV (reference sequence). V lost 1 base and J lost 5, with 8 bases in between. The CDR3 length is 13 residues. The CDR3 DNA sequence: TGTGCCAGCAGTTTATATCGGGAAACTGAAGCTTTCTTT. Protein sequence: CASSLYRETEAFF.